Listed below are T cell receptor beta chains from one sample, sequenced in a study of metastatic and nonmetastatic thyroid tumors. TCRdb reanalyzed the PCR reads via MiXCR. The sample consists of 12,000 or so clones, approximately 29% of them appearing once. Sequenced sample: tumor tissue. The receptor source for this set is a female donor with papillary thyroid cancer or a benign thyroid nodule (not recorded which). Some clones in this sample may be carry-over from other donors' samples. CDR3s include the opening cysteine and the closing phenylalanine or tryptophan. A D gene is named only where the DNA matches it firmly. Not every row has a clone size; where given, it reads once, few, many or a size class.

v_gene: TRBV6-1; d_gene: TRBD2; j_gene: TRBJ2-3; abundance: .; CDR3nt: TGTGCCAGCAGTCCCCGACTAGCGGGACGGGCAGATACGCAGTATTTT; CDR3aa: CASSPRLAGRADTQYF
v_gene: TRBV27; d_gene: .; j_gene: TRBJ2-5; abundance: medium-sized; CDR3nt: TGTGCCAGCAGTCCCCCCTACCAAGAGACCCAGTACTTC; CDR3aa: CASSPPYQETQYF
v_gene: TRBV4-2; d_gene: .; j_gene: TRBJ1-1; abundance: .; CDR3nt: TGTGCCAGCAGACGCGCCAGGGAGATGAACACTGAAGCTTTCTTT; CDR3aa: CASRRAREMNTEAFF
v_gene: TRBV18; d_gene: TRBD2; j_gene: TRBJ2-3; abundance: medium-sized; CDR3nt: TGTGCCAGCTCGTCCTCGACTAGCGGGGGGGCCGACACGCAGTATTTT; CDR3aa: CASSSSTSGGADTQYF
v_gene: TRBV11-2; d_gene: TRBD1; j_gene: TRBJ2-2; abundance: many; CDR3nt: TGTGCCAGCAGCTTAGGGGGACAGGGGAACACCGGGGAGCTGTTTTTT; CDR3aa: CASSLGGQGNTGELFF
v_gene: TRBV3-1; d_gene: TRBD2; j_gene: TRBJ2-7; abundance: .; CDR3nt: TGTGCCAGCAGCCAGCGAGGAGGGACTAGCTATAACGAGCAGTACTTC; CDR3aa: CASSQRGGTSYNEQYF
v_gene: TRBV7-8; d_gene: .; j_gene: TRBJ2-7; abundance: once; CDR3nt: TGTGCCAGCAGCTTAGTACCCCTATACGAGCAGTACTTC; CDR3aa: CASSLVPLYEQYF
v_gene: TRBV12-3/TRBV12-4; d_gene: .; j_gene: TRBJ1-4; abundance: few; CDR3nt: TGTGCCAGCAGACTAAGGCCTAATGAAAAACTGTTTTTT; CDR3aa: CASRLRPNEKLFF
v_gene: TRBV18; d_gene: .; j_gene: TRBJ2-1; abundance: .; CDR3nt: TGTGCCAGCTCCCTAGGCTCAGGGACTGTTGGTGAGCAGTTCTTC; CDR3aa: CASSLGSGTVGEQFF
v_gene: TRBV2; d_gene: TRBD2; j_gene: TRBJ2-7; abundance: few; CDR3nt: TGTGCCAGCCAACTAGCGGGAAAGAGCTACGAGCAGTACTTC; CDR3aa: CASQLAGKSYEQYF
v_gene: TRBV30; d_gene: .; j_gene: TRBJ2-5; abundance: .; CDR3nt: TGTGCCTGGAGTGTACCTATGGCAGCCCGTGAGACCCAGTACTTC; CDR3aa: CAWSVPMAARETQYF